This section outlines one T cell receptor (beta chain) sequence together with its context. There is no known antigen for this receptor. No per-base quality is available; no much larger clone lies one base away. CDR1 and CDR2 are read off the germline V gene (reference sequence) as LNHDA and SQIVND. The CDR3 starts with the cysteine, ends with the phenylalanine, and has 15 residues. Here the CDR3 DNA is all that survives: 45 bases in frame from base 1. The V and J ends are trimmed by 5 bases and 4 bases, leaving 14 bases between them. This sample is drawn from a study of OX40 agonist ivuxolimab in advanced cancers. Context from the whole study: Ivuxolimab was a fully human IgG2 agonistic monoclonal antibody targeting the costimulatory receptor OX40 (CD134). Intravenous ivuxolimab was administered to patients every 2 weeks at six dose levels: 0.01, 0.1, 0.3, 1.5, 3 and 10 mg/kg. Of the approximately 50 patients in dose escalation, about 19 had hepatocellular carcinoma, some 15 had melanoma, 9 had renal cell carcinoma and 9 had head and neck cancer. The dose-escalation cohort was roughly 83% male with a mean age of approximately 59 years, ranging from roughly 20 to 80. Patients were allowed to have had prior anti-PD-1, anti-PD-L1 or anti-CTLA-4 therapy, and around two fifths of the dose-escalation patients had been treated with checkpoint inhibitors. Partial responses were achieved by three dose-escalation patients, of whom one had hepatocellular carcinoma and two had cutaneous melanoma. Peripheral TCRbeta sequencing aimed to test whether ivuxolimab altered TCR sequence diversity and caused clonal T-cell expansion. The monotherapy dose-escalation portion (N ≈ 57 patients) of the phase I ivuxolimab trial is reported in the paper. Here is what the overall study found, with its caveats: The antigen specificity of the peripheral T cells that underwent clonal expansion was not determined. Low levels of normalized T-cell clonal expansion were also shown by some nonresponding patients. At doses of 0.1 to 3.0 mg/kg, clonal expansion of both CD4+ and CD8+ T cells in blood was seen between baseline and week 6. In the 0.1-3.0 mg/kg groups, partial responders had among the lowest normalized peripheral clonal expansion, particularly in CD8+ T cells. On average, CD8+ T cells showed more expanded clones than CD4+ T cells after ivuxolimab.

The trial excluded patients who had a history of autoimmune disease or who were on systemic immunosuppression. Peripheral blood for TCR sequencing was collected from all dose cohorts at baseline, on cycle 4 day 1, and on cycle 7 day 1. The samples were taken from a phase I, first-in-human, multicenter, open-label dose-escalation trial of ivuxolimab. Adults with locally advanced or metastatic melanoma, renal cell carcinoma, hepatocellular carcinoma or head and neck squamous cell carcinoma were enrolled in the trial. Before TCR sequencing, CD4+ T cells and CD8+ T cells from peripheral blood were sorted into separate populations. Genomic DNA was extracted from sorted cells for sequencing of the TCRbeta CDR3 region. The immunoSEQ Assay was used for sequencing of TCRbeta CDR3 regions. In its TCRdb copy, this immuneACCESS table keeps in-frame sequences only and misses some clones. Where compared with another copy, unresolved V genes explain less than half of these, and the others have no known cause. Present in this sample are around 94,000 clones, 87% of which were seen just once. The ten largest make up under 0.35% of the sample.

The clonotype was recovered from an adult with an advanced solid tumor such as melanoma, head and neck, liver or kidney cancer. The sample was CD4+ or CD8+ T cells sorted from blood, taken in a trial of the OX40 agonist ivuxolimab. The V and J segments used are TRBV19 and TRBJ2-2; the D gene cannot be resolved reliably. CDR3 protein: CASSASGPATGELFF. The DNA sequence reads TGTGCCAGTAGTGCCTCCGGGCCAGCCACCGGGGAGCTGTTTTTT.